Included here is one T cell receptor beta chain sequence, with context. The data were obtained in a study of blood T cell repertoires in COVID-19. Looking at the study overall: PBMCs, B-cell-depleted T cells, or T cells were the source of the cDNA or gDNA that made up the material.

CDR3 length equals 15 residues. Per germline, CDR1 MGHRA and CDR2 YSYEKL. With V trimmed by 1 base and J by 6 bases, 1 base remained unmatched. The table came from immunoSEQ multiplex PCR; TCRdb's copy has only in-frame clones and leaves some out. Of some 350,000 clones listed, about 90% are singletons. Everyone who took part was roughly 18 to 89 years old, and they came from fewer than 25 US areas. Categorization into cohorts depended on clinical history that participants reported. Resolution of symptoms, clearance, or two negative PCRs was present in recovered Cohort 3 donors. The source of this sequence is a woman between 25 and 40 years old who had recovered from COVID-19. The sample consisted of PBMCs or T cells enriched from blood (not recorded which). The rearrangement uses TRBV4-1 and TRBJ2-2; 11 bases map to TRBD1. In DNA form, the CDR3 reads TGCGCCAGCAGCCAAGGGACAGGGGGCTCCGGGGAGCTGTTTTTT. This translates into CASSQGTGGSGELFF.